This entry features one T cell receptor beta chain sequence. Antigen specificity is unknown. This specimen comes from a study of PD-1 blockade in mismatch repair-deficient tumors. Overall study context: All were previously treated, progressing patients with approximately 11 mismatch repair-deficient cancer types.

Mismatch repair deficiency was confirmed in all patients, by PCR or immunohistochemistry. Study-wide results and limits: Rapid post-treatment expansion, then contraction, generally preceding radiologic response, marked tumor-resident clones.

Germline loops: CDR1 LNHDA, CDR2 SQIVND (reference sequence). Germline trimming cut 5 bases from V and 0 bases from J; bases unmatched to any gene: 6. The CDR3 covers 15 residues. The data were produced by immunoSEQ multiplex PCR, yet TCRdb's version contains in-frame clones alone and is incomplete. The repertoire consists of under 95,000 clones, with 81% occurring once and the leading ten covering about 2.4%. This sequence was found in an adult with mismatch repair-deficient cancer. This specimen consisted of peripheral blood, obtained 12 weeks after starting pembrolizumab. This chain connects TRBV19 to TRBJ2-7; TRBD2 aligns across 8 bases. CDR3 DNA sequence: TGTGCCAGTAGTGTGGCGGGAGGCAGCTCCTACGAGCAGTACTTC. Translated: CASSVAGGSSYEQYF.